What follows are 24 T cell receptor beta chains derived from one specimen sequenced in a study of T cell repertoires in cytomegalovirus infection. From the reads, TCRdb called clonotypes with MiXCR, one entry per CDR3 protein. The table lists hundreds of thousands of distinct CDR3 sequences, approximately 33% of them singletons. No antigen has been identified for these receptors. Sequencing used cultured PBMCs, obtained from culture after CMV antigen stimulation. These receptor sequences come from a human donor in good health (CMV status not recorded). Some clones in this sample may be carry-over from other donors' samples.

For the CDR3, the DNA is TGCGCCAGCAGTCCCGCCACGGGGTATGAGACCCAGTACTTC. Protein: CASSPATGYETQYF. J is TRBJ2-5 and V is TRBV4-3; the D gene is possibly TRBD2 (5 bases). Germline V CDR1 and CDR2: LGHNA, YSLEER. There are 14 residues in the CDR3. V lost 6 bases and J lost 5, with 16 bases in between.

The count of this clonotype is one. The chain combines TRBV5-6 with TRBJ2-7; TRBD1 might be the D (5 bases). Trimming took 3 bases from V and 0 from J, leaving 13 bases between them. Germline values: CDR1 SGHDT, CDR2 YYEEEE. This CDR3 has 15 residues. Here the CDR3 DNA reads TGTGCCAGCAGCTCTGATCCACAGGCCTCCTACGAGCAGTACTTC. Amino acids: CASSSDPQASYEQYF.

CDR3 DNA sequence: TGTGCCAGCGGAAAGGGACCAACTGGTCTCTACGAGCAGTACTTC. As protein: CASGKGPTGLYEQYF. The chain links TRBV7-2 to TRBJ2-7; D assignment may be TRBD1 or TRBD2 (5 bases each). Per germline, CDR1 SGHTA and CDR2 FQGNSA. V gave up 8 bases and J gave up 3 bases, with 20 bases separating them. The CDR3 totals 15 residues.

The chain combines TRBV3-1 with TRBJ2-3, with D possibly matching TRBD2 (5 bases). CDR1 LGHDT and CDR2 YNNKEL come from the germline V gene (reference sequence). The V end was cut by 2 bases, the J end by 6 bases, with 9 bases between. The CDR3 has 13 residues. This CDR3 reads CASSQSRRDTQYF. The DNA of the CDR3 is TGTGCCAGCAGCCAATCCCGGAGGGATACGCAGTATTTT.

The chain employs TRBV6-2 or TRBV6-3 and TRBJ2-1; possibly TRBD2 for D (6 bases). Per the germline V gene, CDR1 is MNHEY and CDR2 is SVGEGT. The CDR3 is made up of 16 amino acids. The ends were cut back, 2 bases at V and 2 bases at J, with 13 bases in the middle. Written as DNA, the CDR3 is TGTGCCAGCAGTTACCCCGTGGGGGGTGCCTACAATGAGCAGTTCTTC. Its translation: CASSYPVGGAYNEQFF.

V gene TRBV2 combines with J gene TRBJ2-5; D may be TRBD2 (5 bases). CDR3 length equals 13 residues. The V end lost 6 bases, the J end lost 5 bases, and 13 bases lay between the germline ends. In germline, CDR1 is SNHLY, CDR2 FYNNEI. Here the CDR3 DNA reads TGTGCCAGCAGCCCTACAGCGGAGGAGACCCAGTACTTC. Protein sequence: CASSPTAEETQYF.

This clonotype came up a few times. This rearrangement joins TRBV11-2 to TRBJ2-5; 10 bases are a match to TRBD2. V lost 2 bases to trimming and J lost 6 bases; unmatched junction nucleotides: 3. This CDR3 has 14 amino acids. The germline CDR1 and CDR2 sequences are SGHAT and FQNNGV. CDR3 sequence: CASSLSSGSQTQYF. The CDR3 region has the DNA TGTGCCAGCAGCTTATCTAGCGGGAGTCAGACCCAGTACTTC.

This sequence joins TRBV11-2 and TRBJ1-2; possible D gene TRBD1, 5 bases. Trimming removed 5 bases at V and 4 bases at J, with 11 bases between. The CDR3 is made up of 13 amino acids. CDR1 and CDR2 (germline): SGHAT, FQNNGV. The DNA of the CDR3 is TGTGCCAGCAGCCCGGGGGACCGCTATGGCTACACCTTC. Encoded protein: CASSPGDRYGYTF.

This clonotype was counted a single time. The chain recombines TRBV2 with TRBJ1-4; D perhaps matches TRBD1 (6 bases). The length of the CDR3 is 14 residues. The germline V gene has CDR1 SNHLY and CDR2 FYNNEI. With 4 bases removed from V and 8 bases from J, the gap between germline ends came to 14 bases. CDR3 coding DNA: TGTGCCAGCAGTGTGGACAGCCGGTTCGAAAAACTGTTTTTT. The encoded protein is CASSVDSRFEKLFF.

V is TRBV20-1 and J is TRBJ2-1, with 10 bases identical to TRBD1. V was clipped by 6 bases and J by 8 bases; unmatched bases: 16. The CDR3 is 16 amino acids. Germline values: CDR1 DFQATT, CDR2 SNEGSKA (reference sequence). This CDR3 reads CSALGGRDRGSYEQFF. CDR3 sequence (DNA): TGCAGTGCCCTAGGGGGACGGGACAGGGGCAGCTATGAGCAGTTCTTC.

The chain is built from TRBV5-1 and TRBJ1-1; D gene unclear. Germline V CDR1 and CDR2: SGHRS, YFSETQ. The CDR3 has 13 residues. The V end lost 5 bases, the J end lost 4 bases, and 12 bases lay between the germline ends. For the CDR3, the DNA is TGCGCCAGCAGACGACGGCCGGGCACTGAAGCTTTCTTT. The encoded protein is CASRRRPGTEAFF.

The chain recombines TRBV7-9 with TRBJ2-7; a possible D gene is TRBD2 (5 bases). This CDR3 spans 16 amino acids. Germline CDR1 is SEHNR and CDR2 is FQNEAQ (reference sequence). V lost 1 base to trimming and J lost 1 base, with 14 bases between them. CDR3 nucleotide sequence: TGTGCCAGCAGCTTAGGATTCGGGGATACTTCCTACGAGCAGTACTTC. It yields the protein CASSLGFGDTSYEQYF.

J is TRBJ2-3 and V is TRBV9, with 8 bases lining up with TRBD2. In germline, CDR1 is SGDLS, CDR2 YYNGEE. The V gene end was trimmed by 6 bases and the J gene end by 1 base; junction bases not matched to a gene: 4. This CDR3 contains 14 residues. The DNA for the CDR3 is TGTGCCAGCAAGGCAGCGGGGGGCACAGATACGCAGTATTTT. Protein: CASKAAGGTDTQYF. Full variable domain (outside the CDR3, taken from reference TRBV9 and TRBJ2-3): DSGVTQTPKHLITATGQRVTLRCSPRSGDLSVYWYQQSLDQGLQFLIQYYNGEERAKGNILERFSAQQFPDLHSELNLSSLELGDSALYFCASKAAGGTDTQYFGPGTRLTVL.

This clonotype has a handful of counts. This chain connects TRBV7-2 to TRBJ2-2; TRBD1 or TRBD2 may be the D gene (6 bases each). Germline CDR1 reads SGHTA; CDR2 reads FQGNSA. V shed 5 bases and J shed 5 bases, with 15 bases lying between them. There are 15 residues in the CDR3. CDR3 nucleotide sequence: TGTGCCAGCAGCCTTAAAGGGGGGTGGACCGGGGAGCTGTTTTTT. It codes for CASSLKGGWTGELFF.

This chain connects TRBV6-2 or TRBV6-3 to TRBJ2-7; possibly TRBD1 for D (5 bases). Looked up from germline, CDR1 is MNHEY and CDR2 is SVGEGT. The CDR3 extends over 13 amino acids. V was cut by 3 bases and J by 3 bases, with 9 bases left in between. The CDR3 DNA reads TGTGCCAGCAGTTATGGAAGGGGCTACGAGCAGTACTTC. Its translation is CASSYGRGYEQYF.

The chain recombines TRBV20-1 with TRBJ1-6, with D perhaps TRBD1 (6 bases). CDR3 length equals 17 residues. Germline V gene lookup returns CDR1 DFQATT and CDR2 SNEGSKA (reference sequence). V was trimmed by 0 bases and J by 6 bases, leaving 18 bases between them. This CDR3 is CSARDGAGAQINSPLHF. The CDR3 DNA sequence: TGCAGTGCTAGAGATGGGGCAGGGGCCCAGATTAATTCACCCCTCCACTTT.

The chain has TRBV19 and TRBJ1-6, with D tentatively TRBD1 (5 bases). The CDR3 loop spans 14 amino acids. V lost 3 bases and J lost 8, with 11 bases in between. The germline V gene has CDR1 LNHDA and CDR2 SQIVND (reference sequence). The CDR3 protein is CASSMQGRDSPLHF. For the CDR3, the DNA is TGTGCCAGTAGTATGCAGGGCAGGGATTCACCCCTCCACTTT.

The chain couples TRBV15 to TRBJ2-2, with D possibly TRBD2 on 5 matching bases. The CDR3 has 15 amino acids. Germline CDR1 and CDR2: LNHNV and YYDKDF (reference sequence). V was shortened by 0 bases and J by 7 bases, with 12 bases between the two germline ends. CDR3 region: CATSRDRGVGGELFF. DNA of the CDR3: TGTGCCACCAGCAGAGATCGGGGAGTAGGCGGGGAGCTGTTTTTT.

The rearrangement joins TRBV7-2 to TRBJ1-5; D call uncertain. Trimming removed 2 bases from V and 0 bases from J, with 8 bases in between. The germline gives CDR1 SGHTA, CDR2 FQGNSA. This CDR3 is built from 15 residues. For the CDR3, the DNA is TGTGCCAGCAGCTTACGTCGGACTAGCAATCAGCCCCAGCATTTT. Its translation: CASSLRRTSNQPQHF. Supplemented by reference TRBV7-2 and TRBJ1-5, the full variable domain reads GAGVSQSPSNKVTEKGKDVELRCDPISGHTALYWYRQSLGQGLEFLIYFQGNSAPDKSGLPSDRFSAERTGGSVSTLTIQRTQQEDSAVYLCASSLRRTSNQPQHFGDGTRLSIL.

This chain uses TRBV19 with TRBJ2-5; D is undetermined. The CDR3 consists of 13 residues. CDR1 and CDR2 (germline): LNHDA, SQIVND (reference sequence). Between the trimmed V and J ends, which lost 6 bases and 4 bases, there was a span of 12 bases. The DNA for the CDR3 is TGTGCCAGTAGGGCCCTCGCCAGAGAGACCCAGTACTTC. Its translation: CASRALARETQYF.

This clonotype was seen only a few times. This chain connects TRBV6-6 to TRBJ2-1; D is perhaps TRBD2 (5 bases). V lost 4 bases and J 1 base, leaving 17 bases between the germline ends. CDR3 length: 17 residues. CDR1 MNHNY and CDR2 SVGAGI come from the germline V gene (reference sequence). The CDR3 DNA follows: TGTGCCAGCAGTTTGGCCGCTAGCCAAATATCCTACAATGAGCAGTTCTTC. Residues: CASSLAASQISYNEQFF.

This clonotype occurred a few times. The rearrangement uses TRBV11-2 and TRBJ2-5; D perhaps matches TRBD2 (5 bases). The CDR3 runs 16 residues. V was trimmed by 1 base and J by 0 bases, leaving 12 bases between them. The V gene's germline CDR1 is SGHAT and CDR2 FQNNGV. DNA for the CDR3: TGTGCCAGCAGCTTAGTAGGTGGACTCTACCAAGAGACCCAGTACTTC. This encodes CASSLVGGLYQETQYF.

This clonotype was counted between two and nine times. The rearrangement uses TRBV25-1 and TRBJ2-1; D ambiguous. V dropped 8 bases and J dropped 1 base, with 9 bases sitting between them. CDR1 is MGHDK, CDR2 SYGVNS, per germline. The CDR3 loop spans 13 amino acids. For the CDR3, the DNA is TGTGCCAGCCCGACAATATCCTACAATGAGCAGTTCTTC. It is translated as CASPTISYNEQFF.

There are a few counts of this clonotype. The genes are TRBV7-6 and TRBJ2-7; possibly TRBD2 for D (6 bases). This CDR3 comprises 15 residues. Trimming shortened V by 5 bases and J by 1 base, and 15 bases separated the two germline ends. In germline, CDR1 is SGHVS, CDR2 FNYEAQ. The CDR3 DNA reads TGTGCCAGCAGCCCCCCGCGGGGTGTTTCCTACGAGCAGTACTTC. Its translation is CASSPPRGVSYEQYF. Full variable domain (remainder filled in from reference TRBV7-6 and TRBJ2-7): GAGVSQSPRYKVTKRGQDVALRCDPISGHVSLYWYRQALGQGPEFLTYFNYEAQQDKSGLPNDRFSAERPEGSISTLTIQRTEQRDSAMYRCASSPPRGVSYEQYFGPGTRLTVT.